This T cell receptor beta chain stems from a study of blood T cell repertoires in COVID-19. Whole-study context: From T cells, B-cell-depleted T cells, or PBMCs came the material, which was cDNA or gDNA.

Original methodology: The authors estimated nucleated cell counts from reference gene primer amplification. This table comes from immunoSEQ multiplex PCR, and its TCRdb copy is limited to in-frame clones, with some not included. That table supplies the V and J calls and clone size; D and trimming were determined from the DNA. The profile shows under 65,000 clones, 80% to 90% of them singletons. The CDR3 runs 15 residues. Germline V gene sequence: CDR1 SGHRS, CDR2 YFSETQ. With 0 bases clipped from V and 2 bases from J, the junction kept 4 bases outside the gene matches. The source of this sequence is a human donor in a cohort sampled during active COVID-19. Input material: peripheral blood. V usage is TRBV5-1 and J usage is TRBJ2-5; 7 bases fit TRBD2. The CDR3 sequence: CASSLDGRGQETQYF. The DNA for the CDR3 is TGCGCCAGCAGCTTGGATGGGCGGGGGCAAGAGACCCAGTACTTC.